Described below is a single T cell receptor (beta chain) sequence and its context. No antigen is known for it. The entry originates in a study of blood T cells in healthy people across ages. General study points: Whereas aged donors had fewer naive CD4+ cells, long-lived donors had more of them and higher diversity.

Per sample, a minimum of 6.5 million PBMCs were isolated. With a J-beta primer mix and a sample-barcoded 5' primer, a second PCR ran about 6 to 11 cycles. Each cDNA molecule received a tag from a template-switch adaptor that had 12 random nucleotides. TCRdb analysed the 5' RACE reads with MiXCR anew, one entry per CDR3 protein. This sample has 780,000 or so distinct CDR3 sequences, with about 55% found just once. The CDR3 runs to 13 residues. CDR1 is SQVTM, CDR2 ANQGSEA, per germline. V shed 7 bases and J shed 11 bases, with 23 bases lying between them. The specimen was blood. The chain couples TRBV29-1 to TRBJ2-5; the D call may be TRBD1 or TRBD2 (5 bases each). The clonotype was recovered from an elderly man in good health. In nucleotides, the CDR3 is TGCAGCGCCCCGGGGCCAGAATACAATGAGCAGTACTTC. Its translation is CSAPGPEYNEQYF.